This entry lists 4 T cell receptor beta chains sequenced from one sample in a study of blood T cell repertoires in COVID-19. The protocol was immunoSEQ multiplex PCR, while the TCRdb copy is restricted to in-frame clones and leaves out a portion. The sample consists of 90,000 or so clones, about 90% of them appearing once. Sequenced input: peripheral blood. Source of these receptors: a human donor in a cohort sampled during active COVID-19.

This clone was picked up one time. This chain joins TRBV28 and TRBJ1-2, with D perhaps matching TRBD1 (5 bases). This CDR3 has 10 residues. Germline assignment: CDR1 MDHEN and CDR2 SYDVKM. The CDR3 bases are TGTGGAGCAGGCTGGCCGACAGAAACCTTC. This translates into CGAGWPTETF.

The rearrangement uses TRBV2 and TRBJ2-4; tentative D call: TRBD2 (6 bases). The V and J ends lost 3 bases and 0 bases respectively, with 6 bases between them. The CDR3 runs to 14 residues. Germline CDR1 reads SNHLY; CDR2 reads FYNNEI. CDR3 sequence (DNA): TGTGCCAGCAGTGAGACTAGAGCCAAAAACATTCAGTACTTC. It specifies CASSETRAKNIQYF.

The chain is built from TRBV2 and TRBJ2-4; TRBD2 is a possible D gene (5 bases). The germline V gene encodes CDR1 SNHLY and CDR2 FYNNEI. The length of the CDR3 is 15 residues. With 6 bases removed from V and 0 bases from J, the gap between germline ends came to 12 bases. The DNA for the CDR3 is TGTGCCAGCAGAGACCACGAGGGAGCCAAAAACATTCAGTACTTC. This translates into CASRDHEGAKNIQYF.

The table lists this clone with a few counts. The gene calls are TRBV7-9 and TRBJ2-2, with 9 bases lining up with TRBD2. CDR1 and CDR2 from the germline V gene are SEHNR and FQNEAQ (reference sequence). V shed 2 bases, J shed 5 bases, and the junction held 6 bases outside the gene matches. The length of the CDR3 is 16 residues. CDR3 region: CASSLSGGFWTGELFF. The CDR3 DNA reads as TGTGCCAGCAGCTTAAGCGGGGGGTTTTGGACCGGGGAGCTGTTTTTT.